What follows is one T cell receptor beta chain and its context. Original analysis: Amplifying reference gene primers gave estimates of nucleated cell counts. Sequencing used immunoSEQ multiplex PCR; TCRdb keeps in-frame clones, though not all of them. For V, J and clone size, that table is used; D and trimming come from the DNA. The sample lists approximately 200,000 clones, 70% to 90% occurring once. The data are from a study of blood T cell repertoires in COVID-19. On the study more broadly: Sites across the United States, Italy and Spain contributed samples from acute and convalescent COVID-19. The cDNA or gDNA used as material had been derived from T cells, B-cell-depleted T cells, or PBMCs.

This CDR3 is built from 15 residues. Trimming took 5 bases from V and 3 from J; bases not matched to a gene: 4. From germline, CDR1 is MDHEN and CDR2 SYDVKM. The chain carries TRBV28 and TRBJ2-1; 10 bases match TRBD2. The sequencing sample was made of peripheral blood. The receptor was isolated from a man aged 55-75 years with acute or convalescent COVID-19. CDR3 in DNA: TGTGCCAGCAGTCTAGCGGGAGTGATCTACAATGAGCAGTTCTTC. This codes for CASSLAGVIYNEQFF.